This T cell receptor (beta chain) was recorded in a study of regulatory T cells in long-lasting Graves disease. Documented time point: newly diagnosed GD, antithyroid drugs for less than 3 months. Extracted RNA from PBMCs served as the source of the TCR library. Combining iRepertoire HTBI primers with Arm-PCR of CDR3 regions, the authors built TCR beta libraries. Via MiXCR, TCRdb re-called the multiplex PCR reads, giving one row per CDR3 protein. The sample contains approximately 400,000 distinct CDR3 sequences, more than 12% of which appear only once. The CDR3 has 15 amino acids. Germline CDR1 SGHRS, CDR2 YFSETQ. The V end lost 0 bases, the J end lost 3 bases, and 12 bases lay between the germline ends. This sample was also put to use in a study of T cells in Graves' hyperthyroidism and ophthalmopathy.

This receptor was obtained from a woman between 25 and 40 years old with Graves disease. Sequencing used peripheral blood mononuclear cells (PBMCs), obtained at new diagnosis, from a patient treated with antithyroid drugs. The rearrangement uses TRBV5-1 and TRBJ1-2, with D perhaps TRBD1 (5 bases). DNA of the CDR3: TGCGCCAGCAGCTTGGATGGGACCTCAGACTATGGCTACACCTTC. Protein product: CASSLDGTSDYGYTF.